The rows below give T cell receptor beta chains drawn from one sample of a study of blood T cell repertoires in COVID-19. Clones were sequenced by immunoSEQ multiplex PCR, and TCRdb holds only the in-frame ones, with some missing. This repertoire shows some 460,000 clones, around nine tenths found once; its top ten account for approximately 2%. Sequences were obtained from PBMCs or T cells enriched from blood (not recorded which). These TCRs come from a woman under 30 with acute COVID-19. CDR3s include the opening cysteine and the closing phenylalanine or tryptophan. A D gene is named only where the DNA matches it firmly. Clone size is stated in some rows and not others, as once, few, many or a class when expanded.

v_gene	abundance	j_gene	d_gene	CDR3nt	CDR3aa
TRBV12-2	.	TRBJ2-5	.	TGTGCAAGTCGCTTTTCTCCGACTAGCGGGGGGGCCGGAGAGACCCAGTACTTC	CASRFSPTSGGAGETQYF
TRBV6-6	.	TRBJ2-2	.	TGTGCCAGCAGTCCACTCGCGGCCTCCCACACCGGGGAGCTGTTTTTT	CASSPLAASHTGELFF
TRBV2	.	TRBJ2-7	TRBD1	TGTGCCAGCAGTGATGGTGGGACAGGGGGGTACGAGCAGTACTTC	CASSDGGTGGYEQYF
TRBV2	.	TRBJ1-2	.	TGTGCCAGCAGTGAATTAGGAGCTAACTATGGCTACACCTTC	CASSELGANYGYTF
TRBV2	.	TRBJ1-5	.	TGTGCCAGCAGTGAAATGACAGTTCTCAATCAGCCCCAGCATTTT	CASSEMTVLNQPQHF
TRBV28	.	TRBJ1-3	.	TGTGCCAGCAGTTTATCCGGGGGGACTGGAAACACCATATATTTT	CASSLSGGTGNTIYF
TRBV20-1	.	TRBJ2-1	.	TGCAGTGCTAGCGGGGGTGCGGAGCAGTTCTTC	CSASGGAEQFF
TRBV7-9	.	TRBJ2-7	.	TGTGCCAGCAATGGACCGGGACAACTCTACGAGCAGTACTTC	CASNGPGQLYEQYF
TRBV20-1	.	TRBJ2-7	TRBD2	TGCAGTCCGACTAGCGGCTACGAGCAGTACTTC	CSPTSGYEQYF
TRBV20-1	few	TRBJ1-6	TRBD1	TGCAGTGCTCGTGGACAGGGAGATTCACCCCTCCACTTT	CSARGQGDSPLHF
TRBV18	.	TRBJ1-5	TRBD1	TGTGCCAGCTCACCAACGAACAGGGGGCGGGATCAGCCCCAGCATTTT	CASSPTNRGRDQPQHF
TRBV11-3	.	TRBJ2-7	TRBD1	TGTGCCAGCAGCCAAGCTCACGGGACAGGGGGCTCCGAGCAGTACTTC	CASSQAHGTGGSEQYF
TRBV11-2	.	TRBJ1-3	TRBD1	TGTGCCAGCAGCGCCTCTGCAGGGGGAAACTCTGGAAACACCATATATTTT	CASSASAGGNSGNTIYF
TRBV11-2	.	TRBJ1-4	TRBD1	TGTGCCAGCAGCCTGGGACAGGGGACCATTAATGAAAAACTGTTTTTT	CASSLGQGTINEKLFF
TRBV7-2	.	TRBJ2-1	TRBD1	TGTGCCAGCAGCTGGACAGGTCCCTTGTACAATGAGCAGTTCTTC	CASSWTGPLYNEQFF
TRBV29-1	few	TRBJ2-1	TRBD2	TGCAGCGTTGGGCAAAAACTTCCGGGACTAGCGGATGAGCAGTTCTTC	CSVGQKLPGLADEQFF
TRBV30	.	TRBJ2-6	.	TGTGCCTTTTTCTCCGGGGCCAACGTCCTGACTTTC	CAFFSGANVLTF
TRBV6-1	.	TRBJ2-7	TRBD1	TGTGCCAGCAGTGAAGAATGGGACAGGGTCTTCGAGCAGTACTTC	CASSEEWDRVFEQYF
TRBV10-3	.	TRBJ1-2	.	TGTGCCACCCGACAGAGCGGCTACACCTTC	CATRQSGYTF
TRBV5-3	.	TRBJ2-5	.	TGTGCCAGAAGCTTAACTGCACGGGAGACGGATCAAGAGACCCAGTACTTC	CARSLTARETDQETQYF
TRBV11-2	.	TRBJ1-4	.	TGTGCCAGCAGCTTATCAGGGCAACTAGAAAAACTGTTTTTT	CASSLSGQLEKLFF
TRBV6-5	.	TRBJ1-2	.	TGTGCCAGCAGTTACTCGAGAGGTCGGCGGGGCTACACCTTC	CASSYSRGRRGYTF
TRBV6-6	.	TRBJ1-2	TRBD1	TGTGCCACCAGGATACAGGACAGGGCCAAGGGGTATGGCTACACCTTC	CATRIQDRAKGYGYTF
TRBV3-1/TRBV3-2	.	TRBJ2-5	.	TGTGCCAGCAGCCAAGATAAAGCAGGACAAGAGACCCAGTACTTC	CASSQDKAGQETQYF
TRBV6-1	.	TRBJ2-1	.	TGTGCCAGCAGTGGAATGGACTCCAGCTCCTACAATGAGCAGTTCTTC	CASSGMDSSSYNEQFF
TRBV27	once	TRBJ2-1	TRBD2	TGTGCCAGCAGGGCTAGCGGGAGAAATGAGCAGTTCTTC	CASRASGRNEQFF
TRBV5-1	.	TRBJ1-2	TRBD1	TGCGCCAGCAGCCCGGGACAGAACCTTGGCTATGGCTACACCTTC	CASSPGQNLGYGYTF
TRBV6-5	.	TRBJ1-4	.	TGTGCCAGCAGTTATCGCCAGTTTGCAACTAATGAAAAACTGTTTTTT	CASSYRQFATNEKLFF
TRBV30	.	TRBJ1-6	.	TGTGCCTGGAGTCCCCGGAGCCTTCAGAACTCACCCCTCCACTTT	CAWSPRSLQNSPLHF
TRBV18	.	TRBJ1-4	.	TGTGCCAGCTCGCAGGGGTTCGCAACTAATGAAAAACTGTTTTTT	CASSQGFATNEKLFF
TRBV27	.	TRBJ1-5	.	TGTGCCAGCAGTAGTACAGGAAACAATCAGCCCCAGCATTTT	CASSSTGNNQPQHF
TRBV6-2/TRBV6-3	.	TRBJ1-6	.	TGTGCCAGCAGTTCTCGGGGGACCTCCTATAATTCACCCCTCCACTTT	CASSSRGTSYNSPLHF
TRBV7-2	.	TRBJ1-1	TRBD1	TGTGCCAGCAGCTCGGGACAGGGGTTCGGGGCTTTCTTT	CASSSGQGFGAFF
TRBV5-8	.	TRBJ1-6	.	TGTGCCAGCAGCTTGGTTACAGGGTGGTTTAATTCACCCCTCCACTTT	CASSLVTGWFNSPLHF
TRBV2	.	TRBJ2-5	.	TGTGCCAGCAGTGCGACATACTACCAAGAGACCCAGTACTTC	CASSATYYQETQYF